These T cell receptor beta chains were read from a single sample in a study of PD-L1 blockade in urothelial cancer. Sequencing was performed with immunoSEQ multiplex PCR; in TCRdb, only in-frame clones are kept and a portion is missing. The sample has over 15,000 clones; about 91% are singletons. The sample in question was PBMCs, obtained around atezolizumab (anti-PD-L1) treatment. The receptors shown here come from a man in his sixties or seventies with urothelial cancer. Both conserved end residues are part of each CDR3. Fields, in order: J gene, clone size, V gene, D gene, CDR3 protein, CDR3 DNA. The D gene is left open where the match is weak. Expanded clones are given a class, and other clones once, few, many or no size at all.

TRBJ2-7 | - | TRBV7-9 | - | CASSLHQGGVYEQYF | TGTGCCAGCAGCTTGCATCAGGGTGGAGTTTACGAGCAGTACTTC
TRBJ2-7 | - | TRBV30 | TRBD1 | CAFQGQDRYEQYF | TGTGCCTTTCAGGGACAGGACCGCTACGAGCAGTACTTC
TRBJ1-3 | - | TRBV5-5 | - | CASRERSSGNTIYF | TGTGCCAGCAGGGAACGGAGCTCTGGAAACACCATATATTTT
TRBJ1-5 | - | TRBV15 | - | CATSRDHSNQPQHF | TGTGCCACCAGCAGAGACCATAGCAATCAGCCCCAGCATTTT
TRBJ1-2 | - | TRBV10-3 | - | CAIQGLTRQGKTF | TGTGCCATCCAAGGCCTCACGAGGCAGGGGAAGACCTTC
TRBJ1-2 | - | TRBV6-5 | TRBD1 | CASSRDRRNYGYTF | TGTGCCAGCAGCCGGGACAGGCGTAACTATGGCTACACCTTC
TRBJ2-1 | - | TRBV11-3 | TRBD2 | CASSPLAGAYNEQFF | TGTGCCAGCAGCCCTCTAGCGGGGGCCTACAATGAGCAGTTCTTC
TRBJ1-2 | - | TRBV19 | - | CASSFAGEGINGYTF | TGTGCCAGTAGTTTCGCGGGGGAAGGGATTAACGGCTACACCTTC
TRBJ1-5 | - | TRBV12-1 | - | CASSPGTELSNQPQHF | TGTGCCAGCAGCCCCGGGACAGAACTTAGCAATCAGCCCCAGCATTTT
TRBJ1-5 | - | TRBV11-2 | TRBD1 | CASSPVQGGAQHF | TGTGCCAGCAGCCCAGTTCAGGGGGGCGCCCAGCATTTT
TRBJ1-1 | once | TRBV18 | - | CASSPGTFAFF | TGTGCCAGCTCACCCGGGACTTTCGCTTTCTTT
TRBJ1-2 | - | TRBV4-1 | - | CASSQEPPPTGGYTF | TGCGCCAGCAGCCAAGAACCGCCTCCTACGGGGGGCTACACCTTC
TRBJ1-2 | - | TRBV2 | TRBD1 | CASPRDSLNYGYTF | TGTGCCAGCCCCCGGGACAGTCTTAACTATGGCTACACCTTC
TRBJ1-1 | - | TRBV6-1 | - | CASSAKRDTDLKAFF | TGTGCCAGCAGTGCTAAGCGGGACACGGATTTGAAAGCTTTCTTT
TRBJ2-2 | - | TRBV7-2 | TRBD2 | CASSLGFSAGDTGELFF | TGTGCCAGCAGCTTAGGCTTTTCAGCGGGGGATACCGGGGAGCTGTTTTTT
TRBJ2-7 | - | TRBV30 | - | CAWESGSLEQYF | TGTGCCTGGGAGTCAGGATCCTTGGAGCAGTACTTC
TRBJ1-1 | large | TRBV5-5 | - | CASSWVTATNTEAFF | TGTGCCAGCAGCTGGGTGACAGCCACGAACACTGAAGCTTTCTTT
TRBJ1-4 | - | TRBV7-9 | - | CASSPSKTNEKLFF | TGTGCCAGCAGTCCAAGCAAAACTAATGAAAAACTGTTTTTT
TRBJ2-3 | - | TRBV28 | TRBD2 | CASSSGTSRSSDTQYF | TGTGCCAGCAGTTCCGGGACTAGCAGGTCGTCCGATACGCAGTATTTT
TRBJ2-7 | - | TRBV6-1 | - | CASEMGGGPYEQYF | TGTGCCAGCGAAATGGGCGGGGGCCCATACGAGCAGTACTTC
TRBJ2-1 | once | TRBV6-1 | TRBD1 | CASFSGTGYYNEQFF | TGTGCCAGCTTCTCAGGGACAGGGTACTACAATGAGCAGTTCTTC
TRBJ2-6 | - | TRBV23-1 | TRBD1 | CASSPERARGRSSGANVLTF | TGCGCCAGCAGTCCCGAAAGGGCCAGGGGGCGATCCTCTGGGGCCAACGTCCTGACTTTC
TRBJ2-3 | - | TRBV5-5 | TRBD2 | CASSSMGGTGDTQYF | TGTGCCAGCAGTTCCATGGGGGGGACTGGAGATACGCAGTATTTT
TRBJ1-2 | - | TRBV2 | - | CASGIQGSYGYTF | TGTGCCAGCGGGATTCAGGGGTCCTATGGCTACACCTTC
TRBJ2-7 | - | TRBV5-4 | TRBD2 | CASSLAVGGETYEQYF | TGTGCCAGCAGCTTGGCCGTGGGGGGGGAGACCTACGAGCAGTACTTC
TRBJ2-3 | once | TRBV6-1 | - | CASSVEGLYSDTQYF | TGTGCCAGCAGTGTGGAGGGGCTTTACTCAGATACGCAGTATTTT
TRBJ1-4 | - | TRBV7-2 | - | CASSLASGSNEKLFF | TGTGCCAGCAGCTTAGCATCGGGTTCTAATGAAAAACTGTTTTTT
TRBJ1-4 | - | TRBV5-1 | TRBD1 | CASSLGTGDEKLFF | TGCGCCAGCAGCCTCGGGACAGGGGATGAAAAACTGTTTTTT
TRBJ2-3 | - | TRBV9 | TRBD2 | CASSVGSSGGAIDTQYF | TGTGCCAGCAGCGTAGGCTCTAGCGGGGGGGCTATAGATACGCAGTATTTT
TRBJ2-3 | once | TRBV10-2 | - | CASSGGRGGPGTDTQYF | TGCGCCAGCAGTGGGGGGAGGGGGGGGCCGGGCACAGATACGCAGTATTTT
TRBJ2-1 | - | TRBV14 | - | CASQFQGYEQFF | TGTGCCAGCCAGTTCCAGGGCTATGAGCAGTTCTTC
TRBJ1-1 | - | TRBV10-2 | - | CASSTQGGNTEAFF | TGCGCCAGCAGCACACAGGGCGGTAACACTGAAGCTTTCTTT
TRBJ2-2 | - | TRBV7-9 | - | CASSLDGITGELFF | TGTGCCAGCAGCTTAGACGGGATCACCGGGGAGCTGTTTTTT
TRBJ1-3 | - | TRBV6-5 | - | CASSYGSSGNTIYF | TGTGCCAGCAGTTACGGTAGCTCTGGAAACACCATATATTTT
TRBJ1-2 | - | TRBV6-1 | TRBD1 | CAIQTGGYGYTF | TGTGCCATCCAGACAGGGGGCTATGGCTACACCTTC
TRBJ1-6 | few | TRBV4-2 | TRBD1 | CASSQEGTENSPLHF | TGTGCCAGCAGCCAAGAAGGGACAGAGAATTCACCCCTCCACTTT
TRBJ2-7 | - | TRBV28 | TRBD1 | CASITNDRGFYEQYF | TGTGCCAGCATCACCAACGACAGGGGATTTTACGAGCAGTACTTC
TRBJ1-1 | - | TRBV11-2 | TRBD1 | CASSLTGTGSSEAFF | TGTGCCAGCAGCTTAACCGGGACAGGGTCGTCTGAAGCTTTCTTT
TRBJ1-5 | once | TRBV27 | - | CASSSRIGDQPQHF | TGTGCCAGCAGTTCACGGATCGGGGATCAGCCCCAGCATTTT
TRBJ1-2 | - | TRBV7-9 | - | CASSLTGGGYTF | TGTGCCAGCAGCTTAACCGGAGGTGGCTACACCTTC
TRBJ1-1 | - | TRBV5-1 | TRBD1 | CASSLAKGVGQGAPGDTEAFF | TGCGCCAGCAGCTTGGCCAAAGGGGTGGGGCAGGGGGCGCCGGGTGACACTGAAGCTTTCTTT
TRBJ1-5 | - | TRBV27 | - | CASSLRGWDNQPQHF | TGTGCCAGCAGTTTAAGAGGGTGGGACAATCAGCCCCAGCATTTT
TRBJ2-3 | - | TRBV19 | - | CASHPRGLSTDTQYF | TGTGCCAGTCACCCGCGGGGGCTAAGCACAGATACGCAGTATTTT
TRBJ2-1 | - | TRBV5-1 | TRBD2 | CASSLHTSGDNEQFF | TGCGCCAGCAGCTTGCATACTAGCGGGGACAATGAGCAGTTCTTC
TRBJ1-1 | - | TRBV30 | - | CAWGRADEAFF | TGTGCCTGGGGGAGGGCAGATGAAGCTTTCTTT
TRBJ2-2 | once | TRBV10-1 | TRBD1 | CASSPGQGQDTGELFF | TGCGCCAGCAGTCCGGGACAGGGGCAGGACACCGGGGAGCTGTTTTTT
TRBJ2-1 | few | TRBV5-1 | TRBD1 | CASSLDGTGPTEQFF | TGCGCCAGCAGCTTGGATGGGACAGGGCCCACTGAGCAGTTCTTC
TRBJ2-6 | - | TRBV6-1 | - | CASSGPFSGANVLTF | TGTGCCAGCAGTGGGCCATTCTCTGGGGCCAACGTCCTGACTTTC
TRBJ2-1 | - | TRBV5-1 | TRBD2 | CASIPTSGGAYEQFF | TGCGCCAGCATCCCCACTAGCGGGGGGGCCTATGAGCAGTTCTTC
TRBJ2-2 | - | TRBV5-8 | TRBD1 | CASSVGQGTTGELFF | TGTGCCAGCAGCGTGGGACAGGGGACCACCGGGGAGCTGTTTTTT
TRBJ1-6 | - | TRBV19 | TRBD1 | CASSPTGGNSPLHF | TGTGCCAGTAGTCCAACAGGGGGCAATTCACCCCTCCACTTT
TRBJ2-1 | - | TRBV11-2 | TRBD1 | CASRIPGQGNNEQFF | TGTGCCAGCAGGATACCGGGACAGGGAAACAATGAGCAGTTCTTC
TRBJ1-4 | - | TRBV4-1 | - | CASRQGGANEKLFF | TGCGCCAGCAGGCAGGGTGGGGCTAATGAAAAACTGTTTTTT
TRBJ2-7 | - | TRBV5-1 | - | CASSLGATPYEQYF | TGCGCCAGCAGCTTGGGGGCCACCCCCTACGAGCAGTACTTC
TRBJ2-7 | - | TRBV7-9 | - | CASSPQREQYF | TGTGCCAGCAGCCCGCAGCGCGAGCAGTACTTC
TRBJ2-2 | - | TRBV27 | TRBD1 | CASSPGTGGSTGELFF | TGTGCCAGCAGTCCAGGGACAGGGGGGAGCACCGGGGAGCTGTTTTTT
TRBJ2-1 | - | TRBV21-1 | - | CASSKRGRFAGEYNEQFF | TGTGCCAGCAGCAAAAGGGGTCGGTTTGCGGGGGAATACAATGAGCAGTTCTTC
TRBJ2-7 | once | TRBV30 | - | CAWSVQSATEQYF | TGTGCCTGGAGTGTACAATCCGCCACCGAGCAGTACTTC
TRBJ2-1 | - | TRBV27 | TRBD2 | CASSPGTSGNNEQFF | TGTGCCAGCAGCCCCGGGACTAGCGGGAACAATGAGCAGTTCTTC